This TCR beta chain was obtained from a study of T and B cells in COVID-19 patients. Study background: At median age 34 years, recovered patients were younger than active-infection patients at approximately 70.

Concerning this clonotype itself: What it binds is unknown. Possible read error: a much larger clone is one base away. No conserved phenylalanine or tryptophan is present at the end of the CDR3, so a read error is the likely explanation.

TRB was amplified from around 250-500 ng of blood genomic DNA. This CDR3 is 15 amino acids long. Germline V gives CDR1 MNHEY, CDR2 SVGAGI. Germline trimming cut 0 bases from V and 2 bases from J; bases unmatched to any gene: 4. Multiplex PCR with BIOMED2 TRB-A/B primer pools amplified TRB rearrangements. TCRdb reprocessed the multiplex PCR reads via MiXCR and lists one record per CDR3 protein. The sample lists over 15,000 distinct CDR3 sequences; over 25% were seen once. Notes on the study in general: Patients with COVID-19 reportedly showed strongly skewed T cell receptor beta variable and joining gene usage.

This TCR was sampled from a human donor who had recovered from COVID-19. The genes are TRBV6-5 and TRBJ2-7; 7 bases line up with TRBD1. The sample comprised blood. The CDR3 nucleotides read TGTGCCAGCAGTTACTCAGAGACAGGGCCCTACGAGCAGTACATC. This translates into CASSYSETGPYEQYI.